These 13 T cell receptor beta chains were sequenced from one sample in a study of shared clonotypes between healthy human individuals (TCRdb year 2020). The library was generated by the immunoSEQ multiplex PCR assay. As stored in TCRdb, this immuneACCESS dataset retains in-frame rearrangements with V and J assigned. A fraction of the clones does not appear; measured against another copy, unresolved V genes explain less than half of the discrepancy, and the remainder lacks a known reason. The sample profile shows a few hundred thousand clones; approximately 71% of them were found once. Of the sample, around 13% is held by the ten largest clones. Sequencing was performed on PBMCs. These receptor sequences come from a woman in her forties in good health. Some clones in this sample may be carry-over from other donors' samples.

As concerns this clone: This likely traces to a read error, being one base from a far larger clone. The CDR3 region has the DNA TGTGCCAGCAGTCCAGCGGGCCCGAGGGATGAGCAGTTCTTC. Translation gives CASSPAGPRDEQFF. The rearrangement joins TRBV28 to TRBJ2-1; D is perhaps TRBD2 (6 bases). The ends were cut back, 5 bases at V and 8 bases at J, with 16 bases in the middle. CDR3 length: 14 residues. CDR1 is MDHEN and CDR2 is SYDVKM in the germline V gene.

At least ten counts were recorded for this clone. This same CDR3 is encoded by further DNA sequences in the sample. J is TRBJ2-7 and V is TRBV7-2, with TRBD2 matching 13 bases. The CDR3 extends over 15 amino acids. Trimming took 5 bases from V and 9 from J; bases not matched to a gene: 10. Germline V gene sequence: CDR1 SGHTA, CDR2 FQGNSA. CDR3 nucleotides: TGTGCCAGCAGCAGCCAGTGGACTAGCGGGAGAGGGCAGTACTTC. The encoded protein is CASSSQWTSGRGQYF.

This chain uses TRBV7-9 with TRBJ2-2; D unclear. Germline V lookup: CDR1 SEHNR, CDR2 FQNEAQ (reference sequence). Trimming removed 4 bases at V and 5 bases at J, with 11 bases between. The length of the CDR3 is 14 residues. The CDR3 protein is CASSSPVYTGELFF. The DNA of the CDR3 is TGTGCCAGCAGCTCTCCTGTGTATACCGGGGAGCTGTTTTTT.

About this clone: Mismatch with germline at one junction end may stem from a read error. The chain uses TRBV29-1 and TRBJ1-2; D is undetermined. The CDR3 contains 12 residues. Germline CDR1 reads SQVTM; CDR2 reads ANQGSEA. The CDR3 here is CSVRHGMNGCTF. As DNA, the CDR3 is TGCAGCGTCCGACATGGGATGAATGGCTGCACCTTC.

V usage is TRBV5-1 and J usage is TRBJ2-5, with 8 positions matching TRBD2. V lost 0 bases, J lost 7 bases, and 8 bases stayed unmatched. Germline CDR1 reads SGHRS; CDR2 reads YFSETQ. This CDR3 contains 15 residues. The CDR3 DNA reads TGCGCCAGCAGCTTGGCAGAGGGACTAGGGGGGACCCAGTACTTC. Translation gives CASSLAEGLGGTQYF. The full variable domain, its missing parts supplied by reference TRBV5-1 and TRBJ2-5, is KAGVTQTPRYLIKTRGQQVTLSCSPISGHRSVSWYQQTPGQGLQFLFEYFSETQRNKGNFPGRFSGRQFSNSRSEMNVSTLELGDSALYLCASSLAEGLGGTQYFGPGTRLLVL.

V gene TRBV9 combines with J gene TRBJ2-3; no reliable D call. Germline V lookup: CDR1 SGDLS, CDR2 YYNGEE. The CDR3 length is 13 residues. Trimming took 4 bases from V and 0 from J, leaving 6 bases between them. CDR3 sequence reads: CASSLSSTDTQYF. The DNA of the CDR3 is TGTGCCAGCAGCCTTTCTAGCACAGATACGCAGTATTTT.

V and J are TRBV4-1 and TRBJ2-7; D is possibly TRBD1 (5 bases). Looked up from germline, CDR1 is MGHRA and CDR2 is YSYEKL. This CDR3 comprises 15 residues. The V gene lost 0 bases and the J gene lost 4 bases, with 13 bases spanning the gap. The CDR3 DNA reads as TGCGCCAGCAGCCAAGAGGTTTTCCAGGGTTACGAGCAGTACTTC. Amino acid sequence: CASSQEVFQGYEQYF.

The table lists this clone with a count of one. The V call is TRBV7-9, the J call TRBJ2-5, with 9 nucleotides matching TRBD1. The ends lost 5 bases at V and 5 bases at J; junction bases unmatched: 9. Germline V lookup: CDR1 SEHNR, CDR2 FQNEAQ (reference sequence). CDR3 length: 15 amino acids. CDR3 bases: TGTGCCAGCAGCCCAGGGACAGGGCCCGGCGAGACCCAGTACTTC. Translating it yields CASSPGTGPGETQYF.

The rearrangement joins TRBV5-1 to TRBJ2-5, with unresolved D. CDR3 length: 12 amino acids. Germline V gives CDR1 SGHRS, CDR2 YFSETQ. The V end lost 1 base, the J end lost 0 bases, and 1 base lay between the germline ends. CDR3 sequence reads: CASSLHQETQYF. The CDR3 DNA reads as TGCGCCAGCAGCTTGCACCAAGAGACCCAGTACTTC. The full variable domain, in which reference TRBV5-1 and TRBJ2-5 provide the parts outside the CDR3, is KAGVTQTPRYLIKTRGQQVTLSCSPISGHRSVSWYQQTPGQGLQFLFEYFSETQRNKGNFPGRFSGRQFSNSRSEMNVSTLELGDSALYLCASSLHQETQYFGPGTRLLVL.

V usage is TRBV30 and J usage is TRBJ2-3; 7 bases are shared with TRBD1. The germline V gene has CDR1 GTSNPN and CDR2 SVGIG (reference sequence). The trim removed 8 bases at V and 0 bases at J, leaving 11 bases unmatched. This CDR3 is 15 amino acids long. CDR3 in DNA: TGTGCCGCCGCCCAAGGGGGCGGAAGCACAGATACGCAGTATTTT. Its protein is CAAAQGGGSTDTQYF.

Regarding this clone: Given a far larger clone just one base away, this is likely a sequencing read error. The CDR3 nucleotides are TGTGCCAGCAGCGTTCTCAGGGGCGGAGAAGCTTTCTTT. Translation: CASSVLRGGEAFF. The chain uses TRBV7-3 and TRBJ1-1; a possible D gene is TRBD1 (6 bases). Germline values: CDR1 SGHTA, CDR2 FQGTGA. The germline V and J ends were trimmed by 5 bases and 8 bases, with 15 bases remaining between them. CDR3 length: 13 residues.

CDR3 loop: CASSTGVGGNEKLFF. The CDR3 nucleotides read TGTGCCAGCAGTACAGGGGTCGGTGGTAATGAAAAACTGTTTTTT. The J gene is TRBJ1-4, the V gene TRBV6-6, with 7 bases matching TRBD1. The germline gives CDR1 MNHNY, CDR2 SVGAGI (reference sequence). The CDR3 contains 15 residues. The trim removed 5 bases at V and 4 bases at J, leaving 7 bases unmatched.

Comments on this clone: This may arise from a read error, as a much more abundant clone is one base away. The chain has TRBV5-4 and TRBJ2-7; 9 bases map to TRBD2. CDR1 is SGHNT, CDR2 YYREEE, per germline (reference sequence). V dropped 0 bases and J dropped 0; count of bases not matched to a gene: 7. This CDR3 region has 17 residues. This CDR3 reads CASSLGLAGPGSYEQYF. In DNA, the CDR3 is TGTGCCAGCAGCTTGGGGCTAGCGGGACCCGGCTCCTACGAGCAGTACTTC.